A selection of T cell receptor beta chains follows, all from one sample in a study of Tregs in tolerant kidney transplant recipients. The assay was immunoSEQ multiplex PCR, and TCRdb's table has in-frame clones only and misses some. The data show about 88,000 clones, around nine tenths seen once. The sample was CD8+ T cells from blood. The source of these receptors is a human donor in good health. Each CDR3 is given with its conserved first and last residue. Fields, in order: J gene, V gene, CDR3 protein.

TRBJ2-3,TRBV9,CASSVEYTYISTDTQYF
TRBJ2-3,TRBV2,CASSLALAGGTDTQYF
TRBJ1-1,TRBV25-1,CASSAGGTGRTFF
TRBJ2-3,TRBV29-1,CSGDVEPTADTQYF
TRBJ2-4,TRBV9,CASSVGRRTGRNIQYF
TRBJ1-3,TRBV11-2,CASSFGRKVHTIYF
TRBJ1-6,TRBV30,CAWTRRSSYNSPLHF
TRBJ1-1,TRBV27,CASSLTGDTEAFF
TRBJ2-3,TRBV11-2,CASSLWDRTADTQYF
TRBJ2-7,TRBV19,CASSKVGLAGYEQYF
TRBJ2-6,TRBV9,CASTRLGTRVDVLTF
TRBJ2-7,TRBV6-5,CASGLAGSYEQYF
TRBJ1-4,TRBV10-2,CASKAAGFQEKLFF
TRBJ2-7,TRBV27,CASSSPPGGQYF
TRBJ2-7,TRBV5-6,CASSAEGDWGEQYF
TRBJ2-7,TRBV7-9,CASSYPGLTAEQYF
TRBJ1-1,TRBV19,CARKERGEAFF
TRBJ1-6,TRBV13,CASSSYSAADSPLHF
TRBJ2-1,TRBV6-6,CASSSGYNEQFF